This T cell receptor beta chain is from a study of CD8 T cells in ankylosing spondylitis. This clonotype was seen just once. TCRdb reprocessed the 5' RACE reads with MiXCR, giving one entry per CDR3 protein. The sample lists under 170,000 distinct CDR3 sequences; 40% to 50% were seen once. The V and J ends lost 2 bases and 4 bases respectively, with 8 bases between them. CDR1 is MNHNS and CDR2 is SASEGT in the germline V gene. This CDR3 has 13 residues. The gene calls are TRBV6-1 and TRBJ1-1; the D is unclear. Sequenced input: synovial fluid, either unsorted or a sorted T cell fraction (not recorded which). The clonotype originates from a male donor with ankylosing spondylitis. Here the CDR3 DNA reads TGTGCCAGCAGTGAAATGCAGCTCACTGAAGCTTTCTTT. Translation: CASSEMQLTEAFF.